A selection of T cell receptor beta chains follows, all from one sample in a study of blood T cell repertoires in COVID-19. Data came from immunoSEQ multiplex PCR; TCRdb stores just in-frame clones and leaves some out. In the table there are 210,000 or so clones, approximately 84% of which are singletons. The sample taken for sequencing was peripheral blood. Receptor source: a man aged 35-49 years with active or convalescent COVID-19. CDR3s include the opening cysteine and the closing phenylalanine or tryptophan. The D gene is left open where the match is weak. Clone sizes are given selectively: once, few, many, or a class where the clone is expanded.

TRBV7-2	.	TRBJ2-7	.	TGTGCCAGCAGCTTAGCGCTGAGGGAAGAGCAGTACTTC	CASSLALREEQYF
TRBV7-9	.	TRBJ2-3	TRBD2	TGTGCCAGCAGCCCGGCGCGGAGCGGGGTAACAGATACGCAGTATTTT	CASSPARSGVTDTQYF
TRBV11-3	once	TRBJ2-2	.	TGTGCCAGCAGGGGAGAGGCCACCGGGGAGCTGTTTTTT	CASRGEATGELFF
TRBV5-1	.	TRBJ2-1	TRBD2	TGCGCCAGCAGCGCATGGACTAGCGGGGTTTACAATGAGCAGTTCTTC	CASSAWTSGVYNEQFF
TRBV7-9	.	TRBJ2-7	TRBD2	TGTGCCAGCAGCTTGTCGGGGGGCTACGAGCAGTACTTC	CASSLSGGYEQYF
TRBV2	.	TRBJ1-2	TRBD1	TGTGCCAGCAGTACAGGGGCGGGGGGCTACACCTTC	CASSTGAGGYTF
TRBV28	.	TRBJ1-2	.	TGTGCCAGCAGTTTAAGACGGGGGGCCACCTCCTATGGCTACACCTTC	CASSLRRGATSYGYTF
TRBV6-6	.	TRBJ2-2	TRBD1	TGTGCCAGCAGTTACCCGACAGGGGTCGGGGAGCTGTTTTTT	CASSYPTGVGELFF
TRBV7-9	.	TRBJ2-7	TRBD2	TGTGCCAGCAGCTGGACTAGCGTTTACTACGAGCAGTACTTC	CASSWTSVYYEQYF
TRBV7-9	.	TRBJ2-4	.	TGTGCCAGCAGCTTAGCGGAAAGCGGGAAAAACATTCAGTACTTC	CASSLAESGKNIQYF
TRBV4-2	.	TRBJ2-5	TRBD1	TGTGCCAGCAGCCTATCGACAGGGCCAAGGGAGACCCAGTACTTC	CASSLSTGPRETQYF
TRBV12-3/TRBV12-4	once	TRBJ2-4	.	TGTGCCAGCAGTTTAGCCCCCTCGTACATTCAGTACTTC	CASSLAPSYIQYF
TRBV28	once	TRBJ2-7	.	TGTGCCAGCGAAGGGGCCCACGAGCAGTACTTC	CASEGAHEQYF
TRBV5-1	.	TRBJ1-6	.	TGCGCCAGCAGCTTGGAGCATTCACCCCTCCACTTT	CASSLEHSPLHF
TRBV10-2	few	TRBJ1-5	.	TGCGCCAGCGGCGAGGGGACATCAAATCAGCCCCAGCATTTT	CASGEGTSNQPQHF
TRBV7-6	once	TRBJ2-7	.	TGTGCCAGCAGCCCAGGCCGTTCCTACGAGCAGTACTTC	CASSPGRSYEQYF
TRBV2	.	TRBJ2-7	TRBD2	TGTGCCAGCAGTGAAGCGCTTCAGGGACTAACCTACGAGCAGTACTTC	CASSEALQGLTYEQYF
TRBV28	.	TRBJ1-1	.	TGTGCCAGCAGTCCGATGGAACTAGCGAACACTGAAGCTTTCTTT	CASSPMELANTEAFF
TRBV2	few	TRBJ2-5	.	TGTGCCAGCAGTGAACCACCCGGGGGGCAGGAGACCCAGTACTTC	CASSEPPGGQETQYF
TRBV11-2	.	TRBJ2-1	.	TGTGCCAGCAGCTTAACTACCGCCTCCTACAATGAGCAGTTCTTC	CASSLTTASYNEQFF
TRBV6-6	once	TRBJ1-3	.	TGTGCCAGCGAGCCGGGAGCGCATTACTCTGGAAACACCATATATTTT	CASEPGAHYSGNTIYF
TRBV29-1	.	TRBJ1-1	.	TGCAGCGTTGATGGAGGGGCCATGAACACTGAAGCTTTCTTT	CSVDGGAMNTEAFF
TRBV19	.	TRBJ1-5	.	TGTGCCAGTAGACAGGGATATCAGCCCCAGCATTTT	CASRQGYQPQHF
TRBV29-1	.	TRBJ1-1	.	TGCAGCGTTGACCTGACAGGTTTGAACACTGAAGCTTTCTTT	CSVDLTGLNTEAFF
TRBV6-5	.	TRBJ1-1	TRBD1	TGTGCCAGCAGTTCGGGACAGCGGAACACTGAAGCTTTCTTT	CASSSGQRNTEAFF
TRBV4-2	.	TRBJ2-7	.	TGTGCCAGCAGCCAAGTGACAGGATCCTACGAGCAGTACTTC	CASSQVTGSYEQYF